This T cell receptor beta chain derives from a study of shared clonotypes between healthy human individuals. A remark on this clone: Different DNA sequences within this sample yield the same CDR3.

Data came from immunoSEQ multiplex PCR; TCRdb stores just in-frame clones and leaves some out. Among about 2.3 million clones listed, roughly 93% were seen once. Germline V lookup: CDR1 SGHNT, CDR2 YYREEE (reference sequence). The CDR3 is 15 residues long. Trimming at V came to 4 bases and at J to 5 bases, leaving 4 bases not matched to a gene. J is TRBJ2-1 and V is TRBV5-4; 12 bases match TRBD2. Source material: naive CD4+ T cells from PBMCs. Regarding subset: CD45RA+ positively selected. The source of this sequence is a man between 18 and 35 years old in good health. Some clones in this sample may be carry-over from other donors' samples. The CDR3 nucleotides read TGTGCCAGCAGCCCTAGCGGGAGGGCCGACAATGAGCAGTTCTTC. Its protein is CASSPSGRADNEQFF.